This T cell receptor (beta chain) was profiled in a study of monozygotic twins with inflammatory bowel disease. The CDR3 has 14 amino acids. The germline V gene encodes CDR1 SGHNT and CDR2 YYREEE (reference sequence). Blood was drawn once per donor, and each sample measured 2 to 2.5 ml. With the 5' RACE reads reprocessed, TCRdb shows one record per CDR3 protein and no DNA. This repertoire includes approximately 400,000 distinct CDR3 sequences. The genes are TRBV5-4 and TRBJ2-7. Sequenced input: blood. The clonotype was recovered from a human donor with ulcerative colitis or Crohn's disease, or a healthy co-twin of an affected twin (not recorded which). CDR3 sequence: CASSLDRRSYEQYF.